This TCR beta chain is drawn from a study of regulatory T cells in long-lasting Graves disease. Time point meaning: newly diagnosed GD, antithyroid drugs for less than 3 months. Extracted RNA from PBMCs served as the source of the TCR library. Sequencing libraries for TCR beta were prepared with iRepertoire HTBI primers and Arm-PCR of CDR3 regions. MiXCR, applied by TCRdb to the multiplex PCR reads, yields one record per CDR3 protein. The sample carries fewer than 650,000 distinct CDR3 sequences, about 16% recorded once. Germline V lookup: CDR1 SGHNT, CDR2 YYREEE (reference sequence). This CDR3 has 14 amino acids. The germline V and J ends were trimmed by 0 bases and 8 bases, with 14 bases remaining between them. This sample was shared with a second study, whose subject was T cells in Graves' hyperthyroidism and ophthalmopathy.

Here the sequenced sample was peripheral blood mononuclear cells (PBMCs), taken at new diagnosis, from a patient treated with antithyroid drugs. The rearrangement uses TRBV5-4 and TRBJ1-2, with D unclear. The TCR was taken from a woman in her 30s with Graves disease. CDR3 bases: TGTGCCAGCAGCTTGGTGGACGTTGCTCTAGGCTACACCTTC. Encoded protein: CASSLVDVALGYTF. The variable domain in full, with the rest retrieved from reference TRBV5-4 and TRBJ1-2, is ETGVTQSPTHLIKTRGQQVTLRCSSQSGHNTVSWYQQALGQGPQFIFQYYREEENGRGNFPPRFSGLQFPNYSSELNVNALELDDSALYLCASSLVDVALGYTFGSGTRLTVV.